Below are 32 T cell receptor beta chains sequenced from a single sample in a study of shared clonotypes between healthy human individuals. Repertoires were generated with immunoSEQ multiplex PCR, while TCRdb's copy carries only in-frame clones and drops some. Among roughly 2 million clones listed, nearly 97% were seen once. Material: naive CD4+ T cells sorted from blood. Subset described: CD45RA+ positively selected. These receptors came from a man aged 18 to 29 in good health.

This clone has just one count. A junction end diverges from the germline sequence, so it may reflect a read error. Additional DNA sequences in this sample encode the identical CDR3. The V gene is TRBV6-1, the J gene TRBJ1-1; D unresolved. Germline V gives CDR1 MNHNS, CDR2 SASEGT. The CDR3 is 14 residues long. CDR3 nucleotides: TGCGCCAGCAGTGAAGAGGGCAGATACACTGAAGCTTTCTTT. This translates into CASSEEGRYTEAFF.

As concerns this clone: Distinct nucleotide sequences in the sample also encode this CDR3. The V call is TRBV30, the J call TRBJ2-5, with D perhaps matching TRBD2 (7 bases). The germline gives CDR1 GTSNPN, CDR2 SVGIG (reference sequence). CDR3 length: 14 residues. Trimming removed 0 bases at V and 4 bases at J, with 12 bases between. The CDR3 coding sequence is TGTGCCTGGAGTGTACGAAGGGGGGGAGAGACCCAGTACTTC. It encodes CAWSVRRGGETQYF.

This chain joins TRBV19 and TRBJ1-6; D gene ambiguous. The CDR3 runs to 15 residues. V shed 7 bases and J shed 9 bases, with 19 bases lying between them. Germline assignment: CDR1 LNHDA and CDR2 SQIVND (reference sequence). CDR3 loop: CASTPTGGKSSPLHF. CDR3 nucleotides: TGTGCCAGTACCCCTACCGGAGGAAAGAGTTCACCCCTCCACTTT.

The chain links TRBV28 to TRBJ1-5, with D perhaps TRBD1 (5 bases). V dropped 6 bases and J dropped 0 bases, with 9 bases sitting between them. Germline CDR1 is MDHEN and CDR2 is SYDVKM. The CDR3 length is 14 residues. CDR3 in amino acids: CASSTTGSNQPQHF. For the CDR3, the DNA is TGTGCCAGCAGCACAACAGGTAGCAATCAGCCCCAGCATTTT.

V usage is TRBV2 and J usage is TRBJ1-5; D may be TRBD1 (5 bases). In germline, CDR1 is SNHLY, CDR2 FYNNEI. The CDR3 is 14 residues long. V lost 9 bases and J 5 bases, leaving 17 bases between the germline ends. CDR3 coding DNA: TGTGCCAGTAGCGAATGGGGGGGAGATCAGCCCCAGCATTTT. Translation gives CASSEWGGDQPQHF.

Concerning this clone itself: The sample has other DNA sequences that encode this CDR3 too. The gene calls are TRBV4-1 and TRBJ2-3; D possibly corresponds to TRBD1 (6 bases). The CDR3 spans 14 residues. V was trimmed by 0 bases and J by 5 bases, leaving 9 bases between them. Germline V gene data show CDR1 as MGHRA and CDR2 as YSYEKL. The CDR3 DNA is TGCGCCAGCAGCCAAGACAGGGGAAGAGATACGCAGTATTTT. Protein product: CASSQDRGRDTQYF.

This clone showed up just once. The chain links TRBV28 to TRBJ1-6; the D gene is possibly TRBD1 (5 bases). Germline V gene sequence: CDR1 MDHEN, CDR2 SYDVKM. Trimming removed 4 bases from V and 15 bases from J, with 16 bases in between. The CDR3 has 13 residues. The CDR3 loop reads CASSSRDPRLLHF. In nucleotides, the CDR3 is TGTGCCAGCAGTTCGCGGGACCCGCGGCTCCTCCACTTT.

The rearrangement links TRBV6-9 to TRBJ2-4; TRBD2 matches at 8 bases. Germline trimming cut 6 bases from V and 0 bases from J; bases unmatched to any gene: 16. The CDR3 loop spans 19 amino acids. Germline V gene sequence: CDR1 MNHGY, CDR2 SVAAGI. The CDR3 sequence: CASSLGLAGGGLAKNIQYF. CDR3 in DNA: TGTGCCAGCAGCCTTGGACTAGCCGGTGGGGGTCTAGCCAAAAACATTCAGTACTTC.

The CDR3, as DNA: TGCGCCAGCAGCTTGGTGGAGGGGCCGTACAATGAGCAGTTCTTC. It encodes CASSLVEGPYNEQFF. This chain links TRBV5-1 with TRBJ2-1; a possible D gene is TRBD2 (6 bases). The CDR3 has 15 residues. The germline V gene has CDR1 SGHRS and CDR2 YFSETQ. V dropped 0 bases and J dropped 4 bases, with 11 bases sitting between them.

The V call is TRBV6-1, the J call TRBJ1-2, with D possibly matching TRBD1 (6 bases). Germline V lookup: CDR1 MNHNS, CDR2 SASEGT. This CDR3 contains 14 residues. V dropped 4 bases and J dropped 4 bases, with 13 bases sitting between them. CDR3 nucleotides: TGTGCCAGCAGTGTGACGGGGGCTAGCTATGGCTACACCTTC. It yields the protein CASSVTGASYGYTF.

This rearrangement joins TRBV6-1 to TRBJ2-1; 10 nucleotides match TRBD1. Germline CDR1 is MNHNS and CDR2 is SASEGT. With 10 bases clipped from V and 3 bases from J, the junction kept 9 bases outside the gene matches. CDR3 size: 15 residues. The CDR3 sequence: CATVPGTGVYNEQFF. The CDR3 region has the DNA TGTGCCACCGTACCCGGGACAGGGGTCTACAATGAGCAGTTCTTC.

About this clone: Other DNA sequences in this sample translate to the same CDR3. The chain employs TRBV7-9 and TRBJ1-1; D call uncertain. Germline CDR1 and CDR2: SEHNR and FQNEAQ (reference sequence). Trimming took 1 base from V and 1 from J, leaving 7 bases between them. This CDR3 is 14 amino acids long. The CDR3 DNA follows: TGTGCCAGCAGCTTAGGACACCAGAACACTGAAGCTTTCTTT. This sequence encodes CASSLGHQNTEAFF. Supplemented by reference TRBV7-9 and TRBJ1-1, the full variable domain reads DTGVSQNPRHKITKRGQNVTFRCDPISEHNRLYWYRQTLGQGPEFLTYFQNEAQLEKSRLLSDRFSAERPKGSFSTLEIQRTEQGDSAMYLCASSLGHQNTEAFFGQGTRLTVV.

This CDR3 reads CASSLGLAGNNEQFF. CDR3 nucleotides: TGTGCCAGCAGCTTAGGGCTAGCGGGAAACAATGAGCAGTTCTTC. This sequence joins TRBV7-3 and TRBJ2-1; 9 bases fit TRBD2. CDR1 is SGHTA and CDR2 is FQGTGA in the germline V gene. The CDR3 runs 15 residues. Unmatched junction bases numbered 4, after V lost 2 bases and J lost 5 bases.

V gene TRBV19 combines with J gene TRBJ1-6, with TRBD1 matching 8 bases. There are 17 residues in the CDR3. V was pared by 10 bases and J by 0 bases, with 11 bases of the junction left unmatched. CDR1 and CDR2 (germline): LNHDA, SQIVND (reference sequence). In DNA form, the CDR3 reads TGTGCCACGTACCCGACCGGGACAGGCTCCTATAATTCACCCCTCCACTTT. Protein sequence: CATYPTGTGSYNSPLHF.

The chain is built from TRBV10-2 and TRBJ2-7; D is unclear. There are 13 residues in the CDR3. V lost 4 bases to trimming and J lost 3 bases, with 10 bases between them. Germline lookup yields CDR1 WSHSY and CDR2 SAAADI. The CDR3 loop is CASSGPSDYEQYF. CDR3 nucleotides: TGCGCCAGCAGTGGGCCCTCAGACTACGAGCAGTACTTC.

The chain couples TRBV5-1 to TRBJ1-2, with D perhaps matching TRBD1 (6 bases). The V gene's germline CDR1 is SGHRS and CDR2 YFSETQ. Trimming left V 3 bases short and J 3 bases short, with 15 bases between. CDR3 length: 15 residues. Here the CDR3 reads CASSSGQGSYYGYTF. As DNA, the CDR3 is TGCGCCAGCAGCTCGGGACAAGGCTCATACTATGGCTACACCTTC.

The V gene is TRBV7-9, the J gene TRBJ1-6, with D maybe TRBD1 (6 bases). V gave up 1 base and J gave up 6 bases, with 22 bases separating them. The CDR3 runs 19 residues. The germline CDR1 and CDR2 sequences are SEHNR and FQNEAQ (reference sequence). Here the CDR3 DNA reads TGTGCCAGCAGCTTAGTGGGGGGCGGCCGACCCGATCCTAATTCACCCCTCCACTTT. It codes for CASSLVGGGRPDPNSPLHF.

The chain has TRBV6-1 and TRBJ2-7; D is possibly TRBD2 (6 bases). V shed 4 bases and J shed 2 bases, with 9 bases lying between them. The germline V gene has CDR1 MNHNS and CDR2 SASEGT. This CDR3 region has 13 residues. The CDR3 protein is CASSVSGAYEQYF. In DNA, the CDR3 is TGTGCCAGCAGTGTTTCGGGGGCCTACGAGCAGTACTTC.

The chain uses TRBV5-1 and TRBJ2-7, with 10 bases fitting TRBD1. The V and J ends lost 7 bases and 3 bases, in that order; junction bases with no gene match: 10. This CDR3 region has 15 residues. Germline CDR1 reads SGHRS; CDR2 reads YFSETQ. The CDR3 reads CASRQGAQPLYEQYF. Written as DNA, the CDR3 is TGCGCCAGCCGACAGGGGGCCCAGCCCCTCTACGAGCAGTACTTC.

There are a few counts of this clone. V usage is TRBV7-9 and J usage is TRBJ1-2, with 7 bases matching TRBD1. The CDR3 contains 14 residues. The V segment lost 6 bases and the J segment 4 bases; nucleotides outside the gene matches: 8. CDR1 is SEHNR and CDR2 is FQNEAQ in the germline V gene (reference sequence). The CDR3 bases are TGTGCCAGCAGTCCCGGGACAGAAAGCTATGGCTACACCTTC. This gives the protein CASSPGTESYGYTF.

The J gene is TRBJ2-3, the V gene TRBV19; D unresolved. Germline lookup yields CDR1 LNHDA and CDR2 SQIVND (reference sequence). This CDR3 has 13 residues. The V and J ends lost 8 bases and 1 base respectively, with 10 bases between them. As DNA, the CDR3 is TGTGCCAGTGGCCCGCAGGGCACAGATACGCAGTATTTT. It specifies CASGPQGTDTQYF.

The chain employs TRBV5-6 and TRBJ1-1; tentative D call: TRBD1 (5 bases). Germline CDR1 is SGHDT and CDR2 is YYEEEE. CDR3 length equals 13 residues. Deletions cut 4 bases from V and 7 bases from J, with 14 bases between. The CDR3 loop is CASSLEQTVEAFF. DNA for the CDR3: TGTGCCAGCAGCCTCGAACAGACAGTTGAAGCTTTCTTT.

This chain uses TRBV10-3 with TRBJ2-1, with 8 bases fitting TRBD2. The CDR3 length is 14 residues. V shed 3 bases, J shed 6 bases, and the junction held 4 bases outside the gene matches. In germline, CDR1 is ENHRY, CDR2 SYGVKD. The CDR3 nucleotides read TGTGCCATCAGTGATATCACTAGCGGCAATGAGCAGTTCTTC. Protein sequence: CAISDITSGNEQFF.

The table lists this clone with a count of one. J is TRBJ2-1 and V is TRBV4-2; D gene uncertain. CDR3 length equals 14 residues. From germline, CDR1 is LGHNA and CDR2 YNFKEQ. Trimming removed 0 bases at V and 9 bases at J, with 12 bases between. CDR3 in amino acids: CASSQETPLGEQFF. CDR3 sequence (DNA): TGTGCCAGCAGCCAAGAAACACCTCTTGGTGAGCAGTTCTTC.

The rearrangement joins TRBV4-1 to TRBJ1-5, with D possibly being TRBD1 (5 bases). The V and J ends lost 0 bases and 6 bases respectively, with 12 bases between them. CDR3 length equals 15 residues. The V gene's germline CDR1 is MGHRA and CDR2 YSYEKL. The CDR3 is CASSQDGHGGQPQHF. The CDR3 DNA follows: TGCGCCAGCAGCCAAGACGGACACGGGGGTCAGCCCCAGCATTTT.

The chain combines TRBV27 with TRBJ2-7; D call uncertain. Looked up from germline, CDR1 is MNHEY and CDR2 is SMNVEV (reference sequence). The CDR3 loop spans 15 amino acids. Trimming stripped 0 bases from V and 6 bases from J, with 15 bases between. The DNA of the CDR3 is TGTGCCAGCAGTTTATCGGCTGGAGTAAAAAGCGAGCAGTACTTC. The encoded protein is CASSLSAGVKSEQYF.

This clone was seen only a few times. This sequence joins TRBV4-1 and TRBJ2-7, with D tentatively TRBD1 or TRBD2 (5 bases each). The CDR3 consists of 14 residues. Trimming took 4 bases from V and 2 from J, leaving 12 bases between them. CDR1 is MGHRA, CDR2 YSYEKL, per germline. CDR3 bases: TGCGCCAGCAGCCCCTCGGGGCAGGCCTACGAGCAGTACTTC. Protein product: CASSPSGQAYEQYF.

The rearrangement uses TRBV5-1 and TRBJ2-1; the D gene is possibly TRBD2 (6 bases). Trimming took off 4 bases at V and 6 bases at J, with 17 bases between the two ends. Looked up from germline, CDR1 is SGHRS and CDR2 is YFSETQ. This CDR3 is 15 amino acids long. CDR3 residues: CASSPTGDSANEQFF. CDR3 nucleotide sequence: TGCGCCAGCAGCCCGACGGGGGACTCCGCCAATGAGCAGTTCTTC. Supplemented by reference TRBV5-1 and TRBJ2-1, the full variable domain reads KAGVTQTPRYLIKTRGQQVTLSCSPISGHRSVSWYQQTPGQGLQFLFEYFSETQRNKGNFPGRFSGRQFSNSRSEMNVSTLELGDSALYLCASSPTGDSANEQFFGPGTRLTVL.

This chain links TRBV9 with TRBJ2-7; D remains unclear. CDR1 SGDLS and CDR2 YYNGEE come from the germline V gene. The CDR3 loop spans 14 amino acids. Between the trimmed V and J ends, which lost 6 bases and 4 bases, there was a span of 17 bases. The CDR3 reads CASKAAISIYEQYF. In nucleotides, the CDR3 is TGTGCCAGCAAAGCAGCAATATCAATTTACGAGCAGTACTTC.

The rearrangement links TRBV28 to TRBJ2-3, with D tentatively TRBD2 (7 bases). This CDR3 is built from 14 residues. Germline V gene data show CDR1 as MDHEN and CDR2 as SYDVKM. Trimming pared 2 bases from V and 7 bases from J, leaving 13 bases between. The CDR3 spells CASSLGGGANTQYF. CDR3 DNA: TGTGCCAGCAGTTTAGGTGGGGGGGCAAATACGCAGTATTTT.

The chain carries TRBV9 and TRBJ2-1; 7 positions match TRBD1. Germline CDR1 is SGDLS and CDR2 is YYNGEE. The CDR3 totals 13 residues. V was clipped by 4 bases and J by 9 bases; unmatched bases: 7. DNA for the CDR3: TGTGCCAGCAGCACACGACAGGGCGGTGAGCAGTTCTTC. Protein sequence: CASSTRQGGEQFF. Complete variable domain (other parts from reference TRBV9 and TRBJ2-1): DSGVTQTPKHLITATGQRVTLRCSPRSGDLSVYWYQQSLDQGLQFLIQYYNGEERAKGNILERFSAQQFPDLHSELNLSSLELGDSALYFCASSTRQGGEQFFGPGTRLTVL.

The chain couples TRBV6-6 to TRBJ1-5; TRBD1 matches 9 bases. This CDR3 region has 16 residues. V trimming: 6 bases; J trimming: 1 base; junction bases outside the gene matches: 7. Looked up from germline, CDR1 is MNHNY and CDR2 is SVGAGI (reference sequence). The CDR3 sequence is CASRRGTGRSNQPQHF. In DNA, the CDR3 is TGTGCCAGCAGGCGTGGGACAGGGAGGAGCAATCAGCCCCAGCATTTT.